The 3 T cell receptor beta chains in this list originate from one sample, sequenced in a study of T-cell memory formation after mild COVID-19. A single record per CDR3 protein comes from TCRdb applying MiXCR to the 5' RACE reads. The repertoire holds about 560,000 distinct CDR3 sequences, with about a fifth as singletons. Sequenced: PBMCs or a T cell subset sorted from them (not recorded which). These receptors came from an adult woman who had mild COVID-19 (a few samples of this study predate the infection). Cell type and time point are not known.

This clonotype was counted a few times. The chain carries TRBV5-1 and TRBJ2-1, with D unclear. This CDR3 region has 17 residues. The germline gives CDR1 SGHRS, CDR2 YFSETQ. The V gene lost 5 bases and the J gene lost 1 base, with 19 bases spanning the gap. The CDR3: CASSIDLDSFSYNEQFF. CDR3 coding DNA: TGCGCCAGCAGTATTGACCTGGATTCTTTTTCCTACAATGAGCAGTTCTTC.

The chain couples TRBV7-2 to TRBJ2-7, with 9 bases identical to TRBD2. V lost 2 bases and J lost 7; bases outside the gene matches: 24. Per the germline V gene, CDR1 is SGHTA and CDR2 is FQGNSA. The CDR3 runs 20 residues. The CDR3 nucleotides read TGTGCCAGCAGCTTATACCCCGGGACTAGCACCCCGGGGTCCCGGAGGGAGCAGTACTTC. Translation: CASSLYPGTSTPGSRREQYF.

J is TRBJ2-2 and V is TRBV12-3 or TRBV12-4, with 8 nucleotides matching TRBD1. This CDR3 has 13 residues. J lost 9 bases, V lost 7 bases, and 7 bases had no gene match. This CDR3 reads CASNTDRVRELFF. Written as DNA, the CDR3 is TGTGCCAGCAATACGGACAGGGTCCGGGAGCTGTTTTTT.